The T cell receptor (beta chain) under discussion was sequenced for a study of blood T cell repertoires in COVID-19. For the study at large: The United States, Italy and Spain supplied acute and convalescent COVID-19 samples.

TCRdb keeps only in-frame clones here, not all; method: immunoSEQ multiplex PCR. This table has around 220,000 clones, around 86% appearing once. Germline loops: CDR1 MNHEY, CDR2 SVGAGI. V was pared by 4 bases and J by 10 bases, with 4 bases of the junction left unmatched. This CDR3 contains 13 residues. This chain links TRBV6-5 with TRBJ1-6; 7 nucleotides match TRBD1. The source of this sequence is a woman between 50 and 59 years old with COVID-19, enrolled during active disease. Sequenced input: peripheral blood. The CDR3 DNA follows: TGTGCCAGCAGTTTTGACAGGGACTCACCCCTCCACTTT. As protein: CASSFDRDSPLHF.